The 16 T cell receptor beta chains reported below all come from one sample, sequenced in a study of T cells in Graves' hyperthyroidism and ophthalmopathy (dated by TCRdb to the late 2010s). Library preparation employed multiplex PCR. The run used an Illumina HiSeq 2000. TCR beta CDR3 regions were amplified from RNA transcripts. A first-round RT-PCR of the TCR CDR3 used the HTBI primer set with the Qiagen OneStep RT-PCR kit. TCRdb reworked the public reads: Q25 trimming with fastp, MiXCR clone assembly, productive beta chains retained. Each entry merges the rows of one CDR3 protein and shows their most common DNA and genes. Recorded for this sample are around 420,000 distinct CDR3 sequences; approximately 15% of them occurred a single time. The biggest ten clones account for around 14% of the sample. Material: blood. The receptors originated from a woman aged 18-35 years with Graves' hyperthyroidism.

This clonotype was found many times. The rearrangement links TRBV2 to TRBJ2-5; D perhaps matches TRBD2 (5 bases). CDR3 size: 16 residues. Germline CDR1 reads SNHLY; CDR2 reads FYNNEI. Trimming took 0 bases from V and 2 from J, leaving 13 bases between them. CDR3 protein: CASSEAGGGTQETQYF. The CDR3 DNA is TGTGCCAGCAGTGAAGCGGGCGGAGGAACGCAAGAGACCCAGTACTTC.

The rearrangement links TRBV7-9 to TRBJ2-7; possibly TRBD1 for D (5 bases). Germline V gene data show CDR1 as SEHNR and CDR2 as FQNEAQ (reference sequence). Between the trimmed V and J ends, which lost 4 bases and 0 bases, there was a span of 10 bases. This CDR3 region has 14 residues. The CDR3 sequence: CASSSTETSYEQYF. The CDR3 nucleotides read TGTGCCAGCAGCTCGACAGAGACCTCCTACGAGCAGTACTTC.

This clonotype was observed a handful of times. V usage is TRBV20-1 and J usage is TRBJ2-1; TRBD1 agrees at 10 bases. J lost 6 bases, V lost 5 bases, and 4 bases had no gene match. The CDR3 runs 13 residues. The V gene's germline CDR1 is DFQATT and CDR2 SNEGSKA (reference sequence). CDR3 sequence reads: CSAPGQGINEQFF. CDR3 coding DNA: TGCAGTGCTCCGGGACAGGGGATCAATGAGCAGTTCTTC.

This clonotype has a handful of counts. This sequence joins TRBV4-1 and TRBJ2-1; the match to TRBD2 covers 12 bases. CDR1 MGHRA and CDR2 YSYEKL come from the germline V gene. The J segment lost 1 base and the V segment lost 0 bases, leaving 10 bases of the junction unmatched. CDR3 length equals 20 residues. This CDR3 reads CASSQEGGTSGGPSYNEQFF. For the CDR3, the DNA is TGCGCCAGCAGCCAAGAAGGGGGAACTAGCGGGGGGCCATCCTACAATGAGCAGTTCTTC.

The rearrangement uses TRBV5-5 and TRBJ2-3; the D is unclear. The V gene lost 4 bases and the J gene lost 3 bases, with 12 bases spanning the gap. Germline V lookup: CDR1 SGHKS, CDR2 YYEKEE (reference sequence). The CDR3 is made up of 14 amino acids. CDR3 DNA sequence: TGTGCCAGCAGCCAAGTAATGGATACAGATACGCAGTATTTT. Amino acid sequence: CASSQVMDTDTQYF.

The sample holds many counts of this clonotype. This chain links TRBV20-1 with TRBJ1-5; 11 nucleotides agree with TRBD1. The J segment lost 6 bases and the V segment lost 6 bases, leaving 7 bases of the junction unmatched. Germline lookup yields CDR1 DFQATT and CDR2 SNEGSKA (reference sequence). The CDR3 extends over 14 amino acids. The CDR3: CSAPKGTGGQPQHF. CDR3 sequence (DNA): TGCAGTGCCCCAAAAGGGACAGGGGGTCAGCCCCAGCATTTT.

The chain carries TRBV4-1 and TRBJ2-1; 10 bases align to TRBD2. Germline loops: CDR1 MGHRA, CDR2 YSYEKL. The length of the CDR3 is 16 residues. V trimming: 0 bases; J trimming: 13 bases; junction bases outside the gene matches: 12. The CDR3 DNA is TGCGCCAGCAGCCAAGAACCTGAGCGGGAGGGCCTTTCCCAGTTCTTC. Amino acid sequence: CASSQEPEREGLSQFF.

With regard to this clonotype: A single base separates this from a much larger clone, so it may be a read error. The rearrangement uses TRBV6-4 and TRBJ2-5; D may be TRBD2 (5 bases). Germline assignment: CDR1 MRHNA and CDR2 SNTAGT. CDR3 length equals 14 residues. Here the CDR3 reads CASSAPGVGETQCF. CDR3 coding DNA: TGTGCCAGCAGCGCCCCCGGGGTTGGAGAGACCCAGTGCTTC.

The chain has TRBV4-2 and TRBJ1-1; D is possibly TRBD1 (6 bases). This CDR3 has 18 residues. V gave up 1 base and J gave up 8 bases, with 26 bases separating them. The germline gives CDR1 LGHNA, CDR2 YNFKEQ. The CDR3 bases are TGTGCCAGCAGCCAAGTGGGGTCCGGGGGGGCAGGGTTATACGAAGCTTTCTTT. Its protein is CASSQVGSGGAGLYEAFF.

The rearrangement uses TRBV28 and TRBJ1-3; D unclear. Germline CDR1 MDHEN, CDR2 SYDVKM. V dropped 3 bases and J dropped 0 bases, with 9 bases sitting between them. The CDR3 runs 15 residues. CDR3 nucleotide sequence: TGTGCCAGCAGTTTTAGTCGGAGCTCTGGAAACACCATATATTTT. It yields the protein CASSFSRSSGNTIYF.

This clonotype was seen ten or more times. This chain links TRBV11-2 with TRBJ1-6; D might be TRBD1 (5 bases). CDR3 length: 15 residues. The germline V and J ends were trimmed by 1 base and 6 bases, with 10 bases remaining between them. CDR1 SGHAT and CDR2 FQNNGV come from the germline V gene. This chain's CDR3 is CASSLGTRGNSPLHF. CDR3 nucleotide sequence: TGTGCCAGCAGCTTAGGGACAAGGGGTAATTCACCCCTCCACTTT.

The chain employs TRBV4-3 and TRBJ1-2, with no clear D. This CDR3 contains 16 residues. V was shortened by 2 bases and J by 4 bases, with 17 bases between the two germline ends. Germline V CDR1 and CDR2: LGHNA, YSLEER. CDR3 sequence reads: CASSQPTARAFYGYTF. The DNA for the CDR3 is TGCGCCAGCAGCCAACCGACCGCCCGGGCCTTCTATGGCTACACCTTC.

This clonotype was observed many times. The rearrangement uses TRBV2 and TRBJ1-3; TRBD1 is a possible D gene (5 bases). Germline V gene data show CDR1 as SNHLY and CDR2 as FYNNEI. The CDR3 sequence is 16 residues long. V gave up 2 bases and J gave up 2 bases, with 13 bases separating them. CDR3 coding DNA: TGTGCCAGCAGTGAACAGGGTAGCCGAGCTGGAAACACCATATATTTT. Its protein product is CASSEQGSRAGNTIYF.

This clonotype was observed many times. The chain couples TRBV6-2 or TRBV6-3 to TRBJ2-7, with 7 bases aligning to TRBD1. The CDR3 totals 14 residues. Germline CDR1 MNHEY, CDR2 SVGEGT. The ends lost 7 bases at V and 1 base at J; junction bases unmatched: 7. The CDR3 coding sequence is TGTGCCAGCACCTTAACGGGACAGTCCTACGAGCAGTACTTC. Amino acids: CASTLTGQSYEQYF.

V and J are TRBV19 and TRBJ2-1; 7 bases fit TRBD2. Per germline, CDR1 LNHDA and CDR2 SQIVND (reference sequence). J was trimmed by 0 bases and V by 3 bases; bases with no gene match: 8. This CDR3 region has 17 residues. The CDR3 here is CASSIMGGVGSYNEQFF. The CDR3 DNA sequence: TGTGCCAGTAGTATCATGGGGGGGGTCGGCTCCTACAATGAGCAGTTCTTC.

This clonotype appeared many times. This chain uses TRBV6-6 with TRBJ2-1; 9 positions agree with TRBD2. The germline CDR1 and CDR2 sequences are MNHNY and SVGAGI (reference sequence). The ends lost 0 bases at V and 8 bases at J; junction bases unmatched: 5. The CDR3 covers 15 residues. CDR3 residues: CASSYSTRTSDEQFF. In DNA form, the CDR3 reads TGTGCCAGCAGTTACTCGACCAGGACTAGCGATGAGCAGTTCTTC.